A selection of T cell receptor beta chains follows, all from one sample in a study of blood T cell repertoires in COVID-19. Clones were read by immunoSEQ multiplex PCR, and TCRdb kept only the in-frame ones, dropping some. The sample consists of 140,000 to 150,000 clones, over 70% of them appearing once. Sequenced input: peripheral blood. Every receptor here comes from a woman aged 55-69 years with acute or convalescent COVID-19. CDR3s include the opening cysteine and the closing phenylalanine or tryptophan. D genes are given only for firm matches. The listing skips clone size in some rows; elsewhere it reads once, few, many or a size class.

NA,TRBV6-1,TRBJ1-5,NA,CASSEGGHSNQPQHF,TGTGCCAGCAGTGAAGGAGGTCATAGCAATCAGCCCCAGCATTTT
NA,TRBV5-4,TRBJ1-2,once,CASSRIDSGAYGYTF,TGTGCCAGCAGCCGGATAGACAGTGGTGCCTATGGCTACACCTTC
NA,TRBV7-2,TRBJ2-1,NA,CASSLLSRNEQFF,TGTGCCAGCAGCCTCCTTTCCCGCAATGAGCAGTTCTTC
TRBD2,TRBV5-1,TRBJ2-7,NA,CASSLAASGTIEQYF,TGCGCCAGCAGCTTGGCAGCGAGCGGGACCATCGAGCAGTACTTC
TRBD1,TRBV6-5,TRBJ2-7,NA,CASSYEGQGGYYEQYF,TGTGCCAGCAGTTACGAGGGACAGGGGGGATACTACGAGCAGTACTTC
NA,TRBV11-2,TRBJ1-1,NA,CASSPTRLPEAFF,TGTGCCAGCAGCCCGACACGGTTGCCTGAAGCTTTCTTT
TRBD2,TRBV7-2,TRBJ2-7,few,CASSLASTFAREGSYEQYF,TGTGCCAGCAGCTTAGCTTCCACCTTTGCGCGGGAGGGGTCCTACGAGCAGTACTTC
TRBD2,TRBV6-2/TRBV6-3,TRBJ2-3,NA,CASSYSTASGRAVDTQYF,TGTGCCAGCAGTTACTCGACGGCTAGCGGGAGGGCCGTAGATACGCAGTATTTT
NA,TRBV3-1/TRBV3-2,TRBJ2-5,few,CASSHSHGETQYF,TGTGCCAGCAGTCACTCCCATGGTGAGACCCAGTACTTC
NA,TRBV7-2,TRBJ2-1,NA,CASRSAGREYNEQFF,TGTGCCAGCAGATCCGCGGGTCGGGAATACAATGAGCAGTTCTTC
TRBD1,TRBV6-4,TRBJ1-1,NA,CASSEHRGLGRAFF,TGTGCCAGCAGTGAGCACAGGGGCTTGGGTAGGGCTTTCTTT
NA,TRBV6-1,TRBJ1-5,NA,CASSESGGRSQPQHF,TGTGCCAGCAGTGAATCGGGGGGGAGAAGTCAGCCCCAGCATTTT
NA,TRBV1,TRBJ1-4,few,CTSSSQVFKGESEKLFF,TGCACCAGCAGCTCCCAAGTTTTCAAGGGAGAGAGTGAAAAACTGTTTTTT
NA,TRBV7-4,TRBJ2-1,NA,CASSHSPSSESSYNEQFF,TGTGCCAGCAGCCATTCCCCCTCTAGCGAGAGCTCCTACAATGAGCAGTTCTTC
NA,TRBV27,TRBJ2-7,few,CASRDGTGGHYEQYF,TGTGCCAGCAGGGATGGGACGGGGGGACACTACGAGCAGTACTTC
TRBD2,TRBV9,TRBJ2-1,few,CASSVTGGGEQFF,TGTGCCAGCAGCGTAACTGGGGGAGGGGAGCAGTTCTTC
TRBD2,TRBV12-3/TRBV12-4,TRBJ2-1,NA,CASSKGVAGVPFF,TGTGCCAGCAGTAAGGGGGTAGCGGGAGTTCCGTTCTTC
TRBD2,TRBV11-2,TRBJ2-5,NA,CASSYLSGSLETQYF,TGTGCCAGCAGCTACCTAAGCGGGAGCTTGGAGACCCAGTACTTC
TRBD1,TRBV27,TRBJ2-1,NA,CASSFNLDRYYNEQFF,TGTGCCAGCAGTTTCAATCTGGACAGGTACTACAATGAGCAGTTCTTC
NA,TRBV10-1,TRBJ2-3,NA,CASRGSGGGTDTQYF,TGCGCCAGCAGAGGCTCTGGCGGTGGAACAGATACGCAGTATTTT
NA,TRBV10-3,TRBJ2-1,NA,CAVGGGSSSYNEQFF,TGTGCCGTGGGAGGGGGGTCTAGCTCCTACAATGAGCAGTTCTTC
NA,TRBV21-1,TRBJ2-7,NA,CASSSPPGQDRFSSYEQYF,TGTGCCAGCAGCAGCCCACCGGGACAGGACAGATTTAGCTCCTACGAGCAGTACTTC
TRBD1,TRBV4-1,TRBJ2-2,NA,CASRGTGYTGELFF,TGCGCCAGCAGGGGGACAGGGTACACCGGGGAGCTGTTTTTT
TRBD1,TRBV12-3/TRBV12-4,TRBJ2-1,NA,CASSRDRGNEQFF,TGTGCCAGCAGCCGCGACAGGGGCAATGAGCAGTTCTTC
TRBD2,TRBV19,TRBJ2-3,NA,CASSIWRNSGRGDTQYF,TGTGCCAGTAGTATCTGGAGGAATAGCGGGAGAGGAGATACGCAGTATTTT
NA,TRBV21-1,TRBJ2-3,NA,CASSNWRGTGGRRGDTQYF,TGTGCCAGCAGCAATTGGAGGGGGACAGGGGGCAGGAGGGGAGATACGCAGTATTTT
TRBD2,TRBV7-2,TRBJ2-1,NA,CASSSGTSGSIGQFF,TGTGCCAGCAGCTCCGGGACTAGCGGGAGTATAGGGCAGTTCTTC
NA,TRBV7-8,TRBJ2-7,NA,CASELTGGPYEQYF,TGTGCCAGCGAGTTGACAGGCGGACCTTACGAGCAGTACTTC
NA,TRBV27,TRBJ1-4,once,CASSLSNRATNEKLFF,TGTGCCAGCAGTTTATCTAACCGGGCAACTAATGAAAAACTGTTTTTT
TRBD1,TRBV5-1,TRBJ2-1,NA,CASSTGESNEQFF,TGCGCCAGCTCGACAGGGGAGTCAAATGAGCAGTTCTTC
NA,TRBV7-9,TRBJ2-7,NA,CASSLWHSSTYEQYF,TGTGCCAGCAGCTTATGGCACAGTTCCACCTACGAGCAGTACTTC
NA,TRBV18,TRBJ2-1,NA,CASSRGDEQFF,TGTGCCAGCTCAAGAGGAGATGAGCAGTTCTTC
NA,TRBV29-1,TRBJ2-7,NA,CSVREVDREQYF,TGCAGCGTCAGAGAGGTAGATCGCGAGCAGTACTTC
NA,TRBV7-2,TRBJ2-2,few,CASSLVARANTGELFF,TGTGCCAGCAGCTTAGTAGCGCGCGCGAACACCGGGGAGCTGTTTTTT
NA,TRBV5-4,TRBJ2-7,NA,CASSLDSSSYEQYF,TGTGCCAGCAGCTTGGATAGCAGCTCCTACGAGCAGTACTTC
TRBD2,TRBV10-3,TRBJ2-7,NA,CATLEPGGGYEQYF,TGTGCCACCCTTGAGCCGGGAGGGGGGTACGAGCAGTACTTC
NA,TRBV11-3,TRBJ2-7,NA,CASSLAPRTFYEQYF,TGTGCCAGCAGCTTAGCCCCAAGGACATTCTACGAGCAGTACTTC
NA,TRBV12-3/TRBV12-4,TRBJ1-1,NA,CASRRHTEAFF,TGTGCCAGCAGGAGGCATACTGAAGCTTTCTTT
NA,TRBV7-9,TRBJ1-1,NA,CASSLGGVQTEAFF,TGTGCCAGCAGCTTAGGCGGGGTTCAGACTGAAGCTTTCTTT
TRBD1,TRBV6-5,TRBJ2-7,NA,CASSYGQGAYEQYF,TGTGCCAGCAGTTACGGGCAGGGGGCCTACGAGCAGTACTTC
TRBD2,TRBV5-4,TRBJ2-7,NA,CASSRASGRVYHEQYF,TGTGCCAGCAGCCGGGCTAGCGGGAGGGTTTACCACGAGCAGTACTTC
NA,TRBV28,TRBJ1-4,once,CASTTYRDNNEKLFF,TGTGCCAGCACCACGTACCGGGACAATAATGAAAAACTGTTTTTT
NA,TRBV24-1,TRBJ2-3,few,CATSPGVREDTQYF,TGTGCCACCAGTCCGGGGGTGCGGGAAGATACGCAGTATTTT
TRBD2,TRBV19,TRBJ2-5,NA,CASSMREGQETQYF,TGTGCCAGTAGTATGCGGGAGGGCCAAGAGACCCAGTACTTC
NA,TRBV5-4,TRBJ2-3,NA,CASSHKTGRSTDTQYF,TGTGCCAGCAGCCATAAAACAGGTCGGAGCACAGATACGCAGTATTTT